These T cell receptor beta chains were read from a single sample in a study of graft-versus-host responses after intestinal transplantation. Method: immunoSEQ multiplex PCR; TCRdb's copy keeps in-frame clones and lacks some. The sample lists about 36,000 clones, roughly 95% occurring once. No cognate antigen is known for these TCRs. The sample in question was unstimulated CD4+ T cells sorted from spleen or lymph node cells, obtained before transplant. Source of these receptors: a human donor who was the organ donor for an intestinal transplant. Both conserved end residues are part of each CDR3. D genes are given only for firm matches. Size is stated for part of the rows, as once, few or many counts, or as a class when the clone is expanded.

abundance,v_gene,d_gene,j_gene,CDR3aa,CDR3nt
once,TRBV6-1,NA,TRBJ1-1,CASSDSTNTEAFF,TGTGCCAGCAGTGATTCAACGAACACTGAAGCTTTCTTT
NA,TRBV13,NA,TRBJ2-3,CASSLAGGFGTDTQYF,TGTGCCAGCAGCTTAGCAGGGGGGTTTGGCACAGATACGCAGTATTTT
NA,TRBV4-3,NA,TRBJ2-7,CASSQGDRKGHEQYF,TGCGCCAGCAGCCAAGGAGACAGGAAGGGCCACGAGCAGTACTTC
NA,TRBV4-3,TRBD1,TRBJ2-1,CASSQRLDRRNEQFF,TGCGCCAGCAGCCAACGACTGGACAGGCGCAATGAGCAGTTCTTC
NA,TRBV4-1,NA,TRBJ2-5,CASSQGGVQETQYF,TGCGCCAGCAGCCAGGGCGGGGTACAAGAGACCCAGTACTTC
NA,TRBV4-3,TRBD2,TRBJ2-5,CASSSRLAGGHETQYF,TGCGCCAGCAGCTCCCGACTAGCGGGGGGTCACGAGACCCAGTACTTC
NA,TRBV30,NA,TRBJ1-3,CAWSGWYGSGNTIYF,TGTGCCTGGAGTGGTTGGTATGGGTCTGGAAACACCATATATTTT
NA,TRBV15,NA,TRBJ2-7,CATSRDLRAVRYEQYF,TGTGCCACCAGCAGAGATCTTAGGGCGGTCCGCTACGAGCAGTACTTC
NA,TRBV13,NA,TRBJ1-1,CASSLVGALNTEAFF,TGTGCCAGCAGCTTAGTAGGGGCGTTGAACACTGAAGCTTTCTTT
NA,TRBV6-4,NA,TRBJ2-6,CASSEGAGANVLTF,TGTGCCAGCAGTGAGGGGGCTGGGGCCAACGTCCTGACTTTC
once,TRBV7-9,NA,TRBJ1-4,CASSLGANEKLFF,TGTGCCAGCAGCTTAGGGGCTAATGAAAAACTGTTTTTT
NA,TRBV6-5,TRBD1,TRBJ1-6,CASSGPGQGASPLHF,TGTGCCAGCAGTGGACCGGGACAGGGGGCTTCACCCCTCCACTTT
NA,TRBV7-2,NA,TRBJ1-2,CASSLFFGGATYGYTF,TGTGCCAGCAGCTTATTCTTCGGGGGCGCGACCTATGGCTACACCTTC
NA,TRBV7-2,NA,TRBJ1-3,CASSLMGHSGNTIYF,TGTGCCAGCAGCCTAATGGGACACTCTGGAAACACCATATATTTT
NA,TRBV4-1,NA,TRBJ1-4,CASSRVPTTNEKLFF,TGCGCCAGCAGCCGAGTCCCAACAACTAATGAAAAACTGTTTTTT
NA,TRBV19,TRBD1,TRBJ2-5,CATRTGQETQYF,TGTGCCACCCGGACAGGTCAAGAGACCCAGTACTTC
once,TRBV6-5,NA,TRBJ2-7,CASSDLEGTQQYF,TGTGCCAGCAGTGACCTGGAGGGGACACAGCAGTACTTC
NA,TRBV29-1,NA,TRBJ1-1,CSVVNWGKIAEAFF,TGCAGCGTTGTGAACTGGGGGAAAATCGCTGAAGCTTTCTTT
NA,TRBV15,NA,TRBJ2-7,CATSSDNLYEQYF,TGTGCCACCAGCAGTGACAACCTCTACGAGCAGTACTTC
NA,TRBV7-2,NA,TRBJ1-1,CASSPRGGGGTEAFF,TGTGCCAGCAGCCCCCGGGGGGGTGGAGGCACTGAAGCTTTCTTT
NA,TRBV7-2,TRBD1,TRBJ2-3,CASSRDRASTDTQYF,TGTGCCAGCAGCCGGGACAGGGCTAGCACAGATACGCAGTATTTT
NA,TRBV13,NA,TRBJ2-6,CASSANSGANVLTF,TGTGCCAGCAGCGCTAACTCTGGGGCCAACGTCCTGACTTTC
NA,TRBV7-9,NA,TRBJ2-1,CASSLDNYNEQFF,TGTGCCAGCAGCTTAGACAACTACAATGAGCAGTTCTTC
NA,TRBV5-1,NA,TRBJ1-4,CASSLAYRSTNEKLFF,TGCGCCAGCAGCCTCGCCTACAGGTCAACTAATGAAAAACTGTTTTTT
NA,TRBV5-6,NA,TRBJ1-2,CASSLMILVNYGYTF,TGTGCCAGCAGCTTGATGATCCTCGTAAACTATGGCTACACCTTC
NA,TRBV30,NA,TRBJ1-1,CAASRRMNTEAFF,TGTGCCGCATCCCGGCGGATGAACACTGAAGCTTTCTTT
once,TRBV7-3,NA,TRBJ2-2,CASSLPGRGTGELFF,TGTGCCAGCAGCTTACCCGGAAGGGGAACCGGGGAGCTGTTTTTT
NA,TRBV10-3,TRBD1,TRBJ2-7,CAISPGQGGTYEQYF,TGTGCCATCAGTCCCGGACAGGGTGGAACCTACGAGCAGTACTTC
NA,TRBV19,TRBD1,TRBJ1-1,CASSISGGNTEAFF,TGTGCCAGTAGTATCTCAGGGGGCAACACTGAAGCTTTCTTT
NA,TRBV19,NA,TRBJ1-2,CASRTANYGYTF,TGTGCCAGTAGAACAGCTAACTATGGCTACACCTTC
NA,TRBV5-4,TRBD2,TRBJ2-3,CASSLGTRGGRDTDTQYF,TGTGCCAGCAGCTTGGGTACGCGGGGGGGGCGTGACACAGATACGCAGTATTTT
NA,TRBV5-5,TRBD1,TRBJ1-2,CASSLDLGQGAGDYGYTF,TGTGCCAGCAGCTTGGACTTAGGACAGGGGGCGGGGGACTATGGCTACACCTTC
few,TRBV10-3,TRBD2,TRBJ2-5,CAISGGVAGLQETQYF,TGTGCCATCAGTGGCGGGGTAGCGGGCCTTCAAGAGACCCAGTACTTC
NA,TRBV2,NA,TRBJ2-5,CASRGLRQETQYF,TGTGCCAGCAGGGGACTTCGTCAAGAGACCCAGTACTTC